This entry concerns a single T cell receptor (beta chain). Its specificity is unknown. These data come from a study of cytomegalovirus exposure and HLA in healthy donors. Study-level points and caveats: Accurate HLA-A and HLA-B prediction from TCR beta sequences was reported for most subjects.

The study ran its PCR with 60 Vbeta and 13 Jbeta primers. The table came from immunoSEQ multiplex PCR; TCRdb's copy has only in-frame clones and leaves some out. This table holds 150,000 to 200,000 clones, about 81% found once. Germline lookup yields CDR1 SGHAT and CDR2 FQNNGV. The CDR3 contains 11 residues. V dropped 5 bases and J dropped 3 bases, with 5 bases sitting between them. This TCR was recovered from a woman in her fifties or sixties in good health and CMV-seropositive. The sequenced sample was PBMCs. This chain joins TRBV11-2 and TRBJ2-7; D remains unclear. As DNA, the CDR3 is TGTGCCAGCAGCCCCGGCTACGAGCAGTACTTC. This gives the protein CASSPGYEQYF.